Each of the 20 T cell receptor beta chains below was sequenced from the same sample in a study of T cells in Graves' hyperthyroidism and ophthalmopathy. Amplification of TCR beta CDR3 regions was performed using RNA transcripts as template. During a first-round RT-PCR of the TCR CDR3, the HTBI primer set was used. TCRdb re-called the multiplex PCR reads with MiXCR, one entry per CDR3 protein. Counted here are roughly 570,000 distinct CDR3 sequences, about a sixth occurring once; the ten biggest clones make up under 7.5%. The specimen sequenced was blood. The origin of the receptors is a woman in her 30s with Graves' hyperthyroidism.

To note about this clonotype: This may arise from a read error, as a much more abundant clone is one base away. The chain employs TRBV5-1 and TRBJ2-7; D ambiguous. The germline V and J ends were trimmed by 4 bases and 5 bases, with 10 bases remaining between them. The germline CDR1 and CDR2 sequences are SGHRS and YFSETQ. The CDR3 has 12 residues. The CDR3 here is CASSSSEDEQYF. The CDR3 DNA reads TGCGCCAGCAGCAGTTCCGAGGACGAGCAGTACTTC. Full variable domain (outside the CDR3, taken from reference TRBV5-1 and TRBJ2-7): KAGVTQTPRYLIKTRGQQVTLSCSPISGHRSVSWYQQTPGQGLQFLFEYFSETQRNKGNFPGRFSGRQFSNSRSEMNVSTLELGDSALYLCASSSSEDEQYFGPGTRLTVT.

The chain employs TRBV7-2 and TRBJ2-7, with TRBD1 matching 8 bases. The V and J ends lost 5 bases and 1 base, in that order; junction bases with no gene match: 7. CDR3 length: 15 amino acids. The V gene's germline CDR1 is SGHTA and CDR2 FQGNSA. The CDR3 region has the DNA TGTGCCAGCAGCCCGGATAGGACAGGGTCCTACGAGCAGTACTTC. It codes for CASSPDRTGSYEQYF.

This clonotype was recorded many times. CDR3 bases: TGCGCCAGCAGCCTTAGCGGAGACACCGGGGAGCTGTTTTTT. It encodes CASSLSGDTGELFF. The V call is TRBV4-1, the J call TRBJ2-2; tentatively, D is TRBD2 (6 bases). With 4 bases removed from V and 3 bases from J, the gap between germline ends came to 9 bases. The germline V gene has CDR1 MGHRA and CDR2 YSYEKL. The CDR3 sequence is 14 residues long.

CDR3 in amino acids: CSVEETTEAFF. The CDR3 coding sequence is TGCAGCGTTGAAGAGACCACTGAAGCTTTCTTT. This sequence joins TRBV29-1 and TRBJ1-1; no clear D. This CDR3 has 11 residues. Trimming cost V 0 bases and J 4 bases, with 3 bases left between them. Germline V gene data show CDR1 as SQVTM and CDR2 as ANQGSEA.

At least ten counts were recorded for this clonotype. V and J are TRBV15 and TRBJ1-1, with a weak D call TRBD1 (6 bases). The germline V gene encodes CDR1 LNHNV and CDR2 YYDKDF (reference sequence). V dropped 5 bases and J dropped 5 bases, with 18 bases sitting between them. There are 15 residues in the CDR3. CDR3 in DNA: TGTGCCACCAGCGGTCGACAGGCCCCCGTTACTGAAGCTTTCTTT. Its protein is CATSGRQAPVTEAFF.

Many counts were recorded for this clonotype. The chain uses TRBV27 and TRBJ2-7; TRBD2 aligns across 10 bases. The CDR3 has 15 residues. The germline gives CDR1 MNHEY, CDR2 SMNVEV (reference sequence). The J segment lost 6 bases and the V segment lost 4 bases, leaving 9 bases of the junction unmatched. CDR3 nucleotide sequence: TGTGCCAGCAGTTCCGGACTAGCGGATGGGTTCGAGCAGTACTTC. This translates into CASSSGLADGFEQYF.

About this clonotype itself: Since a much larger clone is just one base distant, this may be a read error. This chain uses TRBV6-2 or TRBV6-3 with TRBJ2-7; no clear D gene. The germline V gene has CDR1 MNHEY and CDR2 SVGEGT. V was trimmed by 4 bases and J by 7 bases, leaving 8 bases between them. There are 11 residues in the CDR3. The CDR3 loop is CASSSAWEQYF. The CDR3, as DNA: TGTGCCAGCAGTTCCGCTTGGGAGCAGTACTTC.

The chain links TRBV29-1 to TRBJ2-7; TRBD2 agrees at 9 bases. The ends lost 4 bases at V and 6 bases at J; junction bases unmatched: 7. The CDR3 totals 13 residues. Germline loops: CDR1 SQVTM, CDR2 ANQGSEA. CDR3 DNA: TGCAGCGTTGTAAAGGGACTAGCTGCCGAGCAGTACTTC. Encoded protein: CSVVKGLAAEQYF.

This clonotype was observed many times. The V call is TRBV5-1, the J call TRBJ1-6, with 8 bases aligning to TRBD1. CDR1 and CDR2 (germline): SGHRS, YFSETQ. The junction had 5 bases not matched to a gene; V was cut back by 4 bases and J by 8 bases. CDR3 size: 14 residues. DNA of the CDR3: TGCGCCAGCAGCGCGGACAGGGCGTATTCACCCCTCCACTTT. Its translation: CASSADRAYSPLHF.

The CDR3 bases are TGTGCCAGCAGCCAAATAACTAGCGGGAGTAGCGAGCAGTACTTC. It encodes CASSQITSGSSEQYF. The chain uses TRBV3-1 and TRBJ2-7, with 11 bases fitting TRBD2. Trimming cost V 2 bases and J 6 bases; bases outside gene matches: 6. CDR3 length equals 15 residues. CDR1 and CDR2 from the germline V gene are LGHDT and YNNKEL (reference sequence).

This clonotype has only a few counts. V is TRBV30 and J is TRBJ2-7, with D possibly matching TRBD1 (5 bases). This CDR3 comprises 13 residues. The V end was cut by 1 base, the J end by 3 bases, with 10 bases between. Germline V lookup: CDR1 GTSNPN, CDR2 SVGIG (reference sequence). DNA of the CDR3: TGTGCCTGGAGTGGTAAGGGGTACTACGAGCAGTACTTC. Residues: CAWSGKGYYEQYF.

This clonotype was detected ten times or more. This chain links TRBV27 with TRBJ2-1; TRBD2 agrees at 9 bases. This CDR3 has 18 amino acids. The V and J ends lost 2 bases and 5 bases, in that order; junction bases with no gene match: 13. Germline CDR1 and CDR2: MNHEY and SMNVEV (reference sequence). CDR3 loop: CASSLVPPRREGNNEQFF. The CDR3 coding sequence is TGTGCCAGCAGTTTAGTACCCCCTAGGCGGGAGGGTAACAATGAGCAGTTCTTC.

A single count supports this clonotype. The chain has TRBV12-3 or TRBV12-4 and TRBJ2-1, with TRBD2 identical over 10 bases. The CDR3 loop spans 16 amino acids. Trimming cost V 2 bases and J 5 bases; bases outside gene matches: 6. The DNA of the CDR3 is TGTGCCAGCAGTTTAAGAGCGGGAGGGCCCCACAATGAGCAGTTCTTC. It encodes CASSLRAGGPHNEQFF.

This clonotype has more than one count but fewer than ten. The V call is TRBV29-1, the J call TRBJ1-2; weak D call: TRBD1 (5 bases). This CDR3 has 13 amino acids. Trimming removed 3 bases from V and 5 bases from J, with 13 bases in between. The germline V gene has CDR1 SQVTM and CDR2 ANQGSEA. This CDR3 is CSVDWGPLYGYTF. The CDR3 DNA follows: TGCAGCGTTGATTGGGGCCCCCTTTATGGCTACACCTTC. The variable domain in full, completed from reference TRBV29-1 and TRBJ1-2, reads SAVISQKPSRDICQRGTSLTIQCQVDSQVTMMFWYRQQPGQSLTLIATANQGSEATYESGFVIDKFPISRPNLTFSTLTVSNMSPEDSSIYLCSVDWGPLYGYTFGSGTRLTVV.

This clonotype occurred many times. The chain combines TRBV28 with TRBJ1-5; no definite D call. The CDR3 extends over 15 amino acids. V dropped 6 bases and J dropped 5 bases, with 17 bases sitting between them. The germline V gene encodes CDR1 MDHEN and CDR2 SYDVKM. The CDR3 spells CASRPQVGMHQPQHF. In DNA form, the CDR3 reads TGTGCCAGCAGGCCGCAGGTAGGGATGCATCAGCCCCAGCATTTT.

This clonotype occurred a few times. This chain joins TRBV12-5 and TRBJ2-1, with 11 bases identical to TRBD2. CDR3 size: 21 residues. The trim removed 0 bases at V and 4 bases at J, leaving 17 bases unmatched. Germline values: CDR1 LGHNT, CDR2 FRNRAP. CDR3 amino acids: CASGLVNTLNTGTSGYNEQFF. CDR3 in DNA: TGTGCTAGTGGTTTGGTCAATACGCTTAATACCGGGACTAGCGGTTACAATGAGCAGTTCTTC.

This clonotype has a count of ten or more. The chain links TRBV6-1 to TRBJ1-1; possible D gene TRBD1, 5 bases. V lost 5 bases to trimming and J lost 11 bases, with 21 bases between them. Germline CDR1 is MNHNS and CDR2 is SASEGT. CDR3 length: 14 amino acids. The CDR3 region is CASSYGVGREVAFF. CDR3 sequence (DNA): TGTGCCAGCAGTTATGGAGTTGGCAGGGAGGTTGCTTTCTTT.

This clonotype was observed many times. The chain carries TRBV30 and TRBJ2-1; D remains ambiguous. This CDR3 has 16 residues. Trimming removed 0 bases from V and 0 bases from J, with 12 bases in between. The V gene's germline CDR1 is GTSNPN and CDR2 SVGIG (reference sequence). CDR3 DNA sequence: TGTGCCTGGAGTGTACGTATACCCGTCTCCTACAATGAGCAGTTCTTC. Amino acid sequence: CAWSVRIPVSYNEQFF. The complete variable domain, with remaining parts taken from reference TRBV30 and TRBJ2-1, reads SQTIHQWPATLVQPVGSPLSLECTVEGTSNPNLYWYRQAAGRGLQLLFYSVGIGQISSEVPQNLSASRPQDRQFILSSKKLLLSDSGFYLCAWSVRIPVSYNEQFFGPGTRLTVL.

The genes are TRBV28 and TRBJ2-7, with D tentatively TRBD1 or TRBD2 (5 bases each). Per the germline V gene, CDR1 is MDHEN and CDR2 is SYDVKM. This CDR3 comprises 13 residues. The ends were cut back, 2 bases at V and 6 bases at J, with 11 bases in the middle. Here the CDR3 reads CASSLSTRGEQYF. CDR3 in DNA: TGTGCCAGCAGTTTAAGCACTAGGGGCGAGCAGTACTTC.

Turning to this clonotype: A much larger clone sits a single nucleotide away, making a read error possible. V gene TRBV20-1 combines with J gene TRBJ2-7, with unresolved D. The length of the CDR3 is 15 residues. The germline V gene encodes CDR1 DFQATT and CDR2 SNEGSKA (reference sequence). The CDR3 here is CSVRTFSAVRYEQYF. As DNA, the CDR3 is TGCAGTGTTAGAACCTTTTCGGCGGTAAGGTACGAGCAGTACTTC.